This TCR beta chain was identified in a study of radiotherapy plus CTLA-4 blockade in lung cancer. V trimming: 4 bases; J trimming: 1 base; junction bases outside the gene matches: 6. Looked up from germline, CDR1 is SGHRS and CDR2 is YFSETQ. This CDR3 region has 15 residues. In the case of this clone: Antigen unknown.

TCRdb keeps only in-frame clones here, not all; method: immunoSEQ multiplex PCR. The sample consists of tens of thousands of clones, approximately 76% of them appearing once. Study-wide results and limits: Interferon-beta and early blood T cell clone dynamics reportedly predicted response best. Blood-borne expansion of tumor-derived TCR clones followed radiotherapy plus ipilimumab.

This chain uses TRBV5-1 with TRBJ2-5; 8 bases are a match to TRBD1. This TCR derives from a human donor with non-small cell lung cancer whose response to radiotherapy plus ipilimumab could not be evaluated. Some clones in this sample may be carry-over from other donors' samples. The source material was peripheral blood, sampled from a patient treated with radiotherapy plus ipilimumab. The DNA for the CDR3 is TGCGCCAGCAGCATCACGACAGGGGTCCAAGAGACCCAGTACTTC. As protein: CASSITTGVQETQYF.